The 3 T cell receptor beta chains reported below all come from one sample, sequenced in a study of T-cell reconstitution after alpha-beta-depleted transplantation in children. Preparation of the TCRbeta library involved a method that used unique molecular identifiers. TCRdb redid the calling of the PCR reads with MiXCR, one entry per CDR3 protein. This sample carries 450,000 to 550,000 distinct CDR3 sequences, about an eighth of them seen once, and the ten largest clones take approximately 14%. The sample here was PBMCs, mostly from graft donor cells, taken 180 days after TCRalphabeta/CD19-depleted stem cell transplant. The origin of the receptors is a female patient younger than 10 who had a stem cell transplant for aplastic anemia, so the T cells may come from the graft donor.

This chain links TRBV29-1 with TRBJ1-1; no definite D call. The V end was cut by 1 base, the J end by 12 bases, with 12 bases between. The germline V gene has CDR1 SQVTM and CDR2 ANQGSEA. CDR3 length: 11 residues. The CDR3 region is CSVEVSRVPFF. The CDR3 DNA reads TGCAGCGTTGAAGTAAGCCGGGTACCTTTCTTT.

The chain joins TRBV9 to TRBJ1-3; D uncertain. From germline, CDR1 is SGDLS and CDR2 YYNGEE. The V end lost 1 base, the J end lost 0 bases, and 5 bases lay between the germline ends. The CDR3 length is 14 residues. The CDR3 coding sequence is TGTGCCAGCAGCGTATTAATCTCTGGAAACACCATATATTTT. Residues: CASSVLISGNTIYF.

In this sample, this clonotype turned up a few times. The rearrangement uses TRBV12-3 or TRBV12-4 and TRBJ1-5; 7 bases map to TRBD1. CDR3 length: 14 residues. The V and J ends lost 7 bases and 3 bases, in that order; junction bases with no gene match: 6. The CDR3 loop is CASTLTGVNQPQHF. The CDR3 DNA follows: TGTGCCAGCACCCTAACAGGGGTCAATCAGCCCCAGCATTTT.